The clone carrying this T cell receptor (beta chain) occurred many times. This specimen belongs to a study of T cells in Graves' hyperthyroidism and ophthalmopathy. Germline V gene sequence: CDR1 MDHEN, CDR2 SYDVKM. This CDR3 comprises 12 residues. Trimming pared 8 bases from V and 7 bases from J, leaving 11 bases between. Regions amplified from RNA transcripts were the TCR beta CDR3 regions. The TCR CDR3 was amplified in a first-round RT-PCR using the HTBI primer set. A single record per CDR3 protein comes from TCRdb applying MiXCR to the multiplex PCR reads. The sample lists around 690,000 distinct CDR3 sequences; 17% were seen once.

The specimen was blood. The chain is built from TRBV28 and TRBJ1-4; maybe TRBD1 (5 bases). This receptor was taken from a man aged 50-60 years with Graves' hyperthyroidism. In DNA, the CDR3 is TGTGCCAGCCGCGGGGGAATTGAAAAACTGTTTTTT. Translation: CASRGGIEKLFF. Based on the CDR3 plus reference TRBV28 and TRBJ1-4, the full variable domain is DVKVTQSSRYLVKRTGEKVFLECVQDMDHENMFWYRQDPGLGLRLIYFSYDVKMKEKGDIPEGYSVSREKKERFSLILESASTNQTSMYLCASRGGIEKLFFGSGTQLSVL.